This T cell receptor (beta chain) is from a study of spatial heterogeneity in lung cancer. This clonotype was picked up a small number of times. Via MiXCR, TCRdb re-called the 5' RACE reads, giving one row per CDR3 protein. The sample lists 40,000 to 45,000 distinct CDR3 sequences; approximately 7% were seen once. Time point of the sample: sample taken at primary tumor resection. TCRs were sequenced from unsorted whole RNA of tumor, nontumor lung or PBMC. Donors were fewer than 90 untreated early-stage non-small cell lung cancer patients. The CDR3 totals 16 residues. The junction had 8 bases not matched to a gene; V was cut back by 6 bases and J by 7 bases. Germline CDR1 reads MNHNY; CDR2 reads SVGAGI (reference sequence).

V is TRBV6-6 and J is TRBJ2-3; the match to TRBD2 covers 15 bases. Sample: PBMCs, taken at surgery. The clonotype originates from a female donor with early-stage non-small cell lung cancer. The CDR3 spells CASSPGTSGGFNTQYF. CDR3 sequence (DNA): TGTGCCAGCAGCCCAGGGACTAGCGGGGGGTTTAATACGCAGTATTTT.